The entry below gives a single T cell receptor (beta chain) sequence along with its context. Seattle enrolled patients during active infection and tracked them longitudinally. This sample is part of a study of blood T cell repertoires in COVID-19. Study summary: In each case, the material was cDNA or gDNA derived from T cells, B-cell-depleted T cells, or PBMCs.

Germline V gives CDR1 LNHDA, CDR2 SQIVND (reference sequence). J gave up 6 bases and V 9 bases, and 3 bases lay outside the gene matches. The CDR3 is 13 residues long. Repertoires were generated with immunoSEQ multiplex PCR, while TCRdb's copy carries only in-frame clones and drops some. The table lists under 200,000 clones, around 74% of them singletons. The clonotype originates from a woman aged 60-75 years with COVID-19, enrolled during active disease. The source material was peripheral blood. This chain uses TRBV19 with TRBJ2-2, with TRBD1 matching over 11 bases. CDR3 nucleotide sequence: TGTGCCAGCACGGACAGGGGGCCCGGGGAGCTGTTTTTT. Translated: CASTDRGPGELFF.